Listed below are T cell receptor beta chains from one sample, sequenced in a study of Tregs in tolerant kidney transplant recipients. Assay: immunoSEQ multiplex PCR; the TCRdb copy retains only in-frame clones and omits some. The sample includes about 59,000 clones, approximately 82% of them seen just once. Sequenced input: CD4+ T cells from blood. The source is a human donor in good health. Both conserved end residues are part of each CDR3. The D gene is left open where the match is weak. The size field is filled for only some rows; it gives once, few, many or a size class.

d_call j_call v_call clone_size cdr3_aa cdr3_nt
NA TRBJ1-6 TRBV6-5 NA CASGGNSANSPLHF TGTGCCAGCGGTGGTAACTCAGCTAATTCACCCCTCCACTTT
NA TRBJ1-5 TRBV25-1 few CASSEYNQPQHF TGTGCCAGCAGTGAATATAATCAGCCCCAGCATTTT
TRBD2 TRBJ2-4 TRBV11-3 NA CASSWSSGSAKNIQYF TGTGCCAGCAGCTGGAGTAGCGGGAGCGCCAAAAACATTCAGTACTTC
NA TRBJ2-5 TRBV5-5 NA CASSSGGGQETQYF TGTGCCAGCAGTTCAGGGGGAGGGCAGGAGACCCAGTACTTC
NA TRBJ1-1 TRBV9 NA CASSATDTEAFF TGTGCCAGCAGCGCGACTGATACTGAAGCTTTCTTT
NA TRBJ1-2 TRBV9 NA CASSPPGMGYGYTF TGTGCCAGCAGCCCTCCGGGGATGGGATATGGCTACACCTTC
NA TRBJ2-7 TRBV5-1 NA CASSLEGHEQYF TGCGCCAGCAGCTTGGAGGGTCACGAGCAGTACTTC
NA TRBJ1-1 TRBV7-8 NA CASTPLPGEAFF TGTGCCAGCACCCCCCTCCCCGGTGAAGCTTTCTTT
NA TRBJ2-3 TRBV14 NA CASSQDRRGSDTQYF TGTGCCAGCAGCCAAGACCGGAGGGGATCAGATACGCAGTATTTT
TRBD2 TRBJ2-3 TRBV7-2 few CASSLSGAGGADTQYF TGTGCCAGCAGCTTATCTGGAGCGGGAGGGGCGGATACGCAGTATTTT
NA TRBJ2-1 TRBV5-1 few CASRPSYNEQFF TGCGCCAGCAGACCTAGCTACAATGAGCAGTTCTTC
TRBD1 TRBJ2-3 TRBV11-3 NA CASSSGGRQGPHLDTQYF TGTGCCAGCAGCTCAGGGGGGCGACAGGGGCCGCATCTGGATACGCAGTATTTT
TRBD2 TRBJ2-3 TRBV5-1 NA CASSAGLAGVTDTQYF TGCGCCAGCAGCGCCGGACTAGCGGGAGTCACAGATACGCAGTATTTT
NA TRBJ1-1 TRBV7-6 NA CASSLGRGNTEAFF TGTGCCAGCAGCTTAGGAAGGGGCAACACTGAAGCTTTCTTT
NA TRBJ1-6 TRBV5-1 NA CASSLELSSPLHF TGCGCCAGCAGCTTGGAACTGTCCTCACCCCTCCACTTT
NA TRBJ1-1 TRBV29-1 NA CSVGRPREAFF TGCAGCGTGGGACGACCCCGTGAAGCTTTCTTT
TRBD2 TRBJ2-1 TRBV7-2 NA CASSFAAGGYNEQFF TGTGCCAGCAGCTTCGCCGCGGGGGGGTACAATGAGCAGTTCTTC
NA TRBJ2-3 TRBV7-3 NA CASSWDFKGTQYF TGTGCCAGCAGCTGGGACTTCAAGGGAACGCAGTATTTT
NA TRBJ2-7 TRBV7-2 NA CASSLTGAIYEQYF TGTGCCAGCAGCTTAACCGGGGCCATCTACGAGCAGTACTTC
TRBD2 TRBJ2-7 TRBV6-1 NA CASSESLAGGTAYEQYF TGTGCCAGCAGTGAAAGTCTAGCGGGCGGAACGGCCTACGAGCAGTACTTC
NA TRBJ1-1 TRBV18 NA CASSPQGGSTEAFF TGTGCCAGCTCACCACAGGGGGGAAGTACTGAAGCTTTCTTT
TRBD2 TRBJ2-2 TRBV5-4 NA CASSLVLAGLSAGELFF TGTGCCAGCAGCTTGGTCTTAGCGGGTTTGTCGGCCGGGGAGCTGTTTTTT
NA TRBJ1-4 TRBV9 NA CASSVGEGRATNEKLFF TGTGCCAGCAGCGTAGGTGAGGGAAGGGCAACTAATGAAAAACTGTTTTTT
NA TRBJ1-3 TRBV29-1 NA CSTNQGVSGNTIYF TGCAGCACGAATCAGGGAGTATCTGGAAACACCATATATTTT
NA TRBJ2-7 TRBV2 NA CASSETGLGEQYF TGTGCCAGCAGTGAAACTGGACTGGGGGAGCAGTACTTC
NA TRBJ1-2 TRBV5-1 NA CASSLAIANYGYTF TGCGCCAGCAGCTTGGCCATAGCTAACTATGGCTACACCTTC
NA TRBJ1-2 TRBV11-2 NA CASSLDGSYGYTF TGTGCCAGCAGCTTAGACGGCAGCTATGGCTACACCTTC